The 11 T cell receptor beta chains given below trace back to one sample, sequenced in a study of tumor and adjacent non-tumor tissue in lung cancer. TCRbeta libraries were built with three rounds of nested PCR, modified from ARM-PCR. TCRdb re-called the multiplex PCR reads with MiXCR, one entry per CDR3 protein. This table has some 100,000 distinct CDR3 sequences, 65% appearing once. RNA was extracted from bulk tissue without any cell sorting. The normal lung tissue was taken more than 3 cm from the tumor edge. Sequencing input: distant non-tumor lung tissue. These receptors were obtained from a man aged 25-45 years with non-small cell lung cancer.

In this sample, this clonotype turned up a few times. One base away lies a much larger clone, so this may be a sequencing read error. V usage is TRBV29-1 and J usage is TRBJ1-2; TRBD1 might be the D (6 bases). Trimming left V 8 bases short and J 0 bases short, with 16 bases between. The germline V gene has CDR1 SQVTM and CDR2 ANQGSEA. The CDR3 spans 14 residues. The CDR3: CSTARDITNYGYTF. Written as DNA, the CDR3 is TGCAGCACGGCCCGGGACATCACTAACTATGGCTACACCTTC.

On this clonotype: No conserved phenylalanine or tryptophan is present at the end of the CDR3, so a read error is the likely explanation. The V and J genes are TRBV11-1 and TRBJ2-5, with TRBD2 as a possible D gene (5 bases). This CDR3 contains 14 residues. Germline CDR1 reads SGHAT; CDR2 reads FQDESV (reference sequence). The CDR3 protein is CASSADTYQETQYL. CDR3 nucleotides: TGTGCCAGTAGCGCCGACACGTACCAAGAGACACAGTACCTC.

This clonotype was seen a handful of times. The chain's CDR3 is CASSIGDRGYEQYF. The CDR3 DNA is TGTGCCAGCAGCATAGGGGACAGAGGCTACGAGCAGTACTTC. The chain couples TRBV11-2 to TRBJ2-7, with TRBD1 identical over 7 bases. This CDR3 is built from 14 residues. V lost 5 bases to trimming and J lost 3 bases; unmatched junction nucleotides: 7. Germline assignment: CDR1 SGHAT and CDR2 FQNNGV.

Points on this clonotype: This clone may be a read error of a much larger clone one base away. The rearrangement uses TRBV4-1 and TRBJ2-7; D possibly corresponds to TRBD2 (7 bases). Germline V gene lookup returns CDR1 MGHRA and CDR2 YSYEKL. The length of the CDR3 is 15 residues. CDR3 nucleotides: TGCGCCAACAGCCAAGTGGGCGGGGGCGGATACGAGCAGTACTTC. It specifies CANSQVGGGGYEQYF.

Comment on this clonotype: The CDR3 does not close with the conserved phenylalanine or tryptophan, likely indicating a read error. The V call is TRBV20-1, the J call TRBJ2-5; 7 positions agree with TRBD2. The CDR3 is 13 residues long. Trimming at V came to 5 bases and at J to 2 bases, leaving 5 bases not matched to a gene. Germline V gene lookup returns CDR1 DFQATT and CDR2 SNEGSKA (reference sequence). Here the CDR3 reads CSAELARQETQYL. CDR3 coding DNA: TGCAGTGCTGAACTAGCGAGGCAAGAGACCCAGTACCTC.

About this clonotype itself: Just one base apart from a much larger clone, this may be a read error. The chain combines TRBV12-3 or TRBV12-4 with TRBJ2-7; 8 positions agree with TRBD2. This CDR3 comprises 14 residues. The CDR3 DNA follows: TGTGTCAGCACTTTAGCGGGAAAGAGTTACGAGCAGTACTTC. Its protein is CVSTLAGKSYEQYF.

This clonotype was counted many times. The V and J genes are TRBV24-1 and TRBJ2-7, with D possibly being TRBD1 (6 bases). This CDR3 is built from 13 residues. Germline CDR1 is KGHDR and CDR2 is SFDVKD. Trimming pared 10 bases from V and 3 bases from J, leaving 15 bases between. CDR3 amino acids: CATLKDRLYEQYF. In nucleotides, the CDR3 is TGTGCCACTCTGAAGGACAGACTCTACGAGCAGTACTTC.

Worth noting for this clonotype: The junction departs from the called germline gene at one end, perhaps through a read error. This chain connects TRBV11-3 to TRBJ2-1; D is perhaps TRBD2 (6 bases). The CDR3 totals 15 residues. CDR1 SGHNT and CDR2 YENEEA come from the germline V gene. This CDR3 is CASGLGPGRENEQFF. CDR3 DNA sequence: TGTGCCAGCGGCTTAGGTCCAGGACGGGAGAATGAGCAGTTCTTC.

The table lists this clonotype with a count of one. Germline and junction disagree at one end, which may indicate a read error. The chain uses TRBV11-2 and TRBJ2-5; TRBD2 matches at 11 bases. Germline loops: CDR1 SGHAT, CDR2 FQNNGV. The CDR3 contains 15 residues. In DNA form, the CDR3 reads TGTGCCAGCAGCAGAACTAGCGGGGGTAGAGAGATCCAGTACTTC. It yields the protein CASSRTSGGREIQYF.

Note on this clonotype: At one end the junction does not follow the germline gene, possibly because of a read error. The chain employs TRBV11-2 and TRBJ2-7; the D call may be TRBD1 or TRBD2 (5 bases each). This CDR3 spans 13 amino acids. Per the germline V gene, CDR1 is SGHAT and CDR2 is FQNNGV. CDR3 nucleotides: TGTGCCAGTAGCTTCCGTCCCGTGTGGGACCAGTACTTC. The encoded protein is CASSFRPVWDQYF.

To note about this clonotype: The junction departs from the called germline gene at one end, perhaps through a read error. The rearrangement joins TRBV11-2 to TRBJ2-4, with 10 bases lining up with TRBD1. Germline V gene lookup returns CDR1 SGHAT and CDR2 FQNNGV. There are 13 residues in the CDR3. The CDR3: CASSLMGQGTEYF. The CDR3 nucleotides read TGTGCCAGCAGCTTAATGGGACAGGGGACTGAGTATTTC. The whole variable domain, filled in from reference TRBV11-2 and TRBJ2-4, reads EAGVAQSPRYKIIEKRQSVAFWCNPISGHATLYWYQQILGQGPKLLIQFQNNGVVDDSQLPKDRFSAERLKGVDSTLKIQPAKLEDSAVYLCASSLMGQGTEYFGAGTRLSVL.